Relative to its sample, the clone carrying this T cell receptor (delta chain) is medium-sized. V lost 0 bases and J 0 bases, leaving 19 bases between the germline ends. Germline V gene sequence: CDR1 GEAIGNYY, CDR2 EKD. This CDR3 comprises 18 residues. TCRdb reanalysed the RT-PCR reads via CATT. The table lists around 5,700 delta-chain clones, about 2.1% of them singletons. This specimen belongs to a study of gamma-delta T cells after stem cell transplantation. The chain has TRDV2 and TRDJ1, with a tentative D call TRDD3 (5 bases). The source of this sequence is a human donor. It is not recorded whose cells these are; they may come from a transplant donor. Input material: gamma-delta T cells. The CDR3 region is CACDTVPGGTTYTDKLIF. CDR3 nucleotide sequence: TGTGCCTGTGACACCGTACCCGGGGGTACTACCTACACCGATAAACTCATCTTT.